These 23 T cell receptor beta chains originate from one sample sequenced in a study of regulatory T cells in long-lasting Graves disease (dated by TCRdb to the early 2020s). The library was obtained by multiplex PCR. For sequencing, an Illumina HiSeq 4000 was employed. CDR3 regions were amplified by Arm-PCR with iRepertoire HTBI primers to construct TCR beta libraries. TCRdb reprocessing: public reads trimmed at Q25 with fastp, clones called with MiXCR, in-frame beta chains kept. Rows merge per CDR3 protein into single entries with the most common DNA and genes. Across this sample there are hundreds of thousands of distinct CDR3 sequences, with approximately 22% seen only once. Clones ranked in the top ten supply roughly an eighth of the sample. The time point label on this specimen signifies: persistent/refractory GD, antithyroid drugs over 5 years with positive TRAb. RNA was extracted from PBMCs in TRIzol for both TCR sequencing and RNA sequencing.

Sequenced material: peripheral blood mononuclear cells (PBMCs), taken when the disease was refractory, from a patient treated with antithyroid drugs. Receptor source: a female donor with Graves disease.

This rearrangement joins TRBV6-1 to TRBJ1-1; D unresolved. V lost 6 bases and J 0 bases, leaving 11 bases between the germline ends. The CDR3 totals 14 residues. Germline CDR1 reads MNHNS; CDR2 reads SASEGT. CDR3 region: CASSTSTLNTEAFF. The CDR3 DNA is TGTGCCAGCAGCACCTCGACATTGAACACTGAAGCTTTCTTT.

This clonotype was seen a handful of times. V gene TRBV7-9 combines with J gene TRBJ2-6; TRBD2 might be the D (6 bases). Trimming shortened V by 10 bases and J by 1 base, and 14 bases separated the two germline ends. The CDR3 contains 15 residues. CDR1 SEHNR and CDR2 FQNEAQ come from the germline V gene (reference sequence). The CDR3 DNA reads as TGTGCCACGACTAGTACTGTGTCTGGGGCCAACGTCCTGACTTTC. Amino acid sequence: CATTSTVSGANVLTF.

There are many counts of this clonotype. This chain links TRBV6-1 with TRBJ2-1; no clear D. Per germline, CDR1 MNHNS and CDR2 SASEGT. The V and J ends lost 5 bases and 0 bases respectively, with 11 bases between them. The CDR3 length is 15 residues. The CDR3 protein is CASSTAEPSYNEQFF. The CDR3 DNA sequence: TGTGCCAGCAGTACAGCTGAGCCCTCCTACAATGAGCAGTTCTTC.

As concerns this clonotype: This could be a read error, since a much larger clone is one nucleotide away. The chain links TRBV2 to TRBJ2-7; a weak D match, TRBD2 (7 bases). The germline gives CDR1 SNHLY, CDR2 FYNNEI. V shed 10 bases and J shed 7 bases, with 26 bases lying between them. The CDR3 has 15 amino acids. Here the CDR3 DNA reads TGTGCCATCAGCCCCATGACTAGAGGGAGGGGGGAGCAGTACTTC. This translates into CAISPMTRGRGEQYF.

This clonotype was detected many times. V usage is TRBV3-1 and J usage is TRBJ2-7, with 8 bases matching TRBD2. After removal of 4 bases from V and 3 bases from J, the junction contained 8 bases not matched to a gene. The length of the CDR3 is 15 residues. Germline V CDR1 and CDR2: LGHDT, YNNKEL (reference sequence). CDR3 sequence reads: CASSLRGGVSYEQYF. CDR3 coding DNA: TGTGCCAGCAGCCTCCGGGGGGGAGTGAGCTACGAGCAGTACTTC.

This clonotype has at least ten counts. The chain carries TRBV2 and TRBJ2-2; 7 positions agree with TRBD1. Trimming removed 4 bases from V and 1 base from J; junction bases left unmatched: 0. CDR1 SNHLY and CDR2 FYNNEI come from the germline V gene. This CDR3 region has 14 residues. The CDR3 coding sequence is TGTGCCAGCAGTGGGACAGGGAACACCGGGGAGCTGTTTTTT. The encoded protein is CASSGTGNTGELFF.

On this clonotype itself: A much bigger clone sits one base away, suggesting this may be a read error. The chain recombines TRBV28 with TRBJ1-6; TRBD1 aligns across 8 bases. The germline V gene has CDR1 MDHEN and CDR2 SYDVKM. The CDR3 totals 16 residues. Trimming removed 6 bases from V and 6 bases from J; junction bases left unmatched: 10. The DNA of the CDR3 is TGTGCCAGCAGCCATCGACAGGGGACCTGTAATTCACCCCTCCACTTT. The encoded protein is CASSHRQGTCNSPLHF.

This clonotype was seen many times. A much larger clone differs by one base, so this may be a read error. This chain joins TRBV6-1 and TRBJ1-1; possibly TRBD1 for D (6 bases). V shed 7 bases and J shed 0 bases, with 9 bases lying between them. Per the germline V gene, CDR1 is MNHNS and CDR2 is SASEGT. The CDR3 runs 13 residues. Written as DNA, the CDR3 is TGTGCCAGCAACGGACAGATGAACACTGAAGCTTTCTTT. It yields the protein CASNGQMNTEAFF.

The genes are TRBV6-1 and TRBJ1-2; D possibly corresponds to TRBD1 (6 bases). Germline V gene data show CDR1 as MNHNS and CDR2 as SASEGT. This CDR3 region has 13 residues. Deletions cut 7 bases from V and 8 bases from J, with 17 bases between. The CDR3 reads CASTMRGALGYTF. For the CDR3, the DNA is TGTGCCAGCACCATGAGGGGGGCTCTGGGCTACACCTTC.

The chain has TRBV27 and TRBJ1-1, with TRBD1 as a possible D gene (6 bases). This CDR3 comprises 15 residues. Germline CDR1 reads MNHEY; CDR2 reads SMNVEV (reference sequence). The V gene lost 6 bases and the J gene lost 2 bases, with 16 bases spanning the gap. The CDR3 DNA reads TGTGCCAGCAGCAGAGTGGGACAAGCTAACACTGAAGCTTTCTTT. It is translated as CASSRVGQANTEAFF.

Ten or more counts support this clonotype. The rearrangement uses TRBV28 and TRBJ1-5, with D possibly matching TRBD1 (6 bases). Germline loops: CDR1 MDHEN, CDR2 SYDVKM. CDR3 size: 14 residues. V was cut by 1 base and J by 7 bases, with 11 bases left in between. CDR3 bases: TGTGCCAGCAGTTTATCACAGGGTAGACAGCCCCAGCATTTT. Amino acid sequence: CASSLSQGRQPQHF.

Turning to this clonotype: The germline gene is not matched at one end of the junction; a read error may be the cause. The chain has TRBV28 and TRBJ2-7; unclear D gene. CDR1 is MDHEN and CDR2 is SYDVKM in the germline V gene. The CDR3 has 13 residues. As DNA, the CDR3 is TGCGCCAGCAGCCACGTGATCTCCTACGAGCAGTACTTC. As protein: CASSHVISYEQYF.

This clonotype was seen a few times. V and J are TRBV20-1 and TRBJ1-5; the D is unclear. The CDR3 totals 15 residues. Trimming took 5 bases from V and 4 from J, leaving 18 bases between them. Germline CDR1 is DFQATT and CDR2 is SNEGSKA (reference sequence). CDR3 loop: CSALKTGEVNQPQHF. CDR3 DNA sequence: TGCAGTGCTCTTAAGACGGGCGAGGTGAATCAGCCCCAGCATTTT.

The rearrangement uses TRBV6-1 and TRBJ2-3; tentative D call: TRBD1 (5 bases). V was cut by 7 bases and J by 0 bases, with 14 bases left in between. The germline CDR1 and CDR2 sequences are MNHNS and SASEGT. The CDR3 consists of 15 residues. The CDR3 DNA follows: TGTGCCAGCACCACAGGCACCACGAGCACAGATACGCAGTATTTT. Protein sequence: CASTTGTTSTDTQYF.

The table lists this clonotype with many counts. This chain links TRBV3-1 with TRBJ2-7; TRBD2 matches at 9 bases. This CDR3 region has 14 residues. The V gene end was trimmed by 3 bases and the J gene end by 0 bases; junction bases not matched to a gene: 0. Germline V CDR1 and CDR2: LGHDT, YNNKEL (reference sequence). The CDR3 DNA reads as TGTGCCAGCAGCCAGACTAGCGGCTCCTACGAGCAGTACTTC. Its translation: CASSQTSGSYEQYF.

Remarks on this clonotype: This may arise from a read error, as a much more abundant clone is one base away. The chain carries TRBV5-1 and TRBJ1-6, with no clear D. Trimming pared 4 bases from V and 5 bases from J, leaving 10 bases between. CDR1 and CDR2 from the germline V gene are SGHRS and YFSETQ. This CDR3 spans 14 amino acids. The CDR3 DNA follows: TGCGCCAGCAGCGTACGGACTGATAATTCACCCCTCCACTTT. Protein: CASSVRTDNSPLHF.

The gene calls are TRBV28 and TRBJ2-1; tentatively, D is TRBD2 (6 bases). The germline V gene encodes CDR1 MDHEN and CDR2 SYDVKM. The CDR3 length is 17 residues. Deletions cut 5 bases from V and 0 bases from J, with 17 bases between. The chain's CDR3 is CASSTLFGGSSYNEQFF. CDR3 nucleotide sequence: TGTGCCAGCAGTACACTTTTCGGGGGAAGCTCCTACAATGAGCAGTTCTTC.

This clonotype occurred a few times. The rearrangement uses TRBV19 and TRBJ1-5; D is possibly TRBD1 (5 bases). V was cut by 5 bases and J by 4 bases, with 9 bases left in between. The CDR3 sequence is 13 residues long. From germline, CDR1 is LNHDA and CDR2 SQIVND (reference sequence). CDR3: CASSPPGNQPQHF. In nucleotides, the CDR3 is TGTGCCAGTAGTCCCCCAGGGAATCAGCCCCAGCATTTT. The complete variable domain, with remaining parts taken from reference TRBV19 and TRBJ1-5, reads DGGITQSPKYLFRKEGQNVTLSCEQNLNHDAMYWYRQDPGQGLRLIYYSQIVNDFQKGDIAEGYSVSREKKESFPLTVTSAQKNPTAFYLCASSPPGNQPQHFGDGTRLSIL.

This clonotype was seen a handful of times. This chain connects TRBV12-3 or TRBV12-4 to TRBJ2-3; the match to TRBD1 covers 9 bases. Germline trimming cut 6 bases from V and 7 bases from J; bases unmatched to any gene: 11. CDR3 length: 15 residues. CDR3 sequence reads: CASRSPRQGVHTQYF. The CDR3 region has the DNA TGTGCCAGCAGAAGTCCCCGACAGGGGGTCCATACGCAGTATTTT.

This clonotype was recorded at least ten times. The chain recombines TRBV12-3 or TRBV12-4 with TRBJ1-5, with 7 positions matching TRBD1. The junction had 12 bases not matched to a gene; V was cut back by 4 bases and J by 6 bases. The CDR3 spans 16 residues. The CDR3 coding sequence is TGTGCCAGCAGTTCAGGGGGAGGGGGCGCCTCTCAGCCCCAGCATTTT. It encodes CASSSGGGGASQPQHF.

This clonotype was counted ten times or more. One end of the junction is discordant with germline, which a read error may explain. This chain joins TRBV5-1 and TRBJ2-2; D remains ambiguous. Per germline, CDR1 SGHRS and CDR2 YFSETQ. The length of the CDR3 is 14 residues. The CDR3 here is CASSLTPNTGELFF. CDR3 DNA sequence: TGTGCCAGCAGTTTAACCCCGAACACCGGGGAGCTGTTTTTT.

The table lists this clonotype with many counts. CDR3 region: CASSVTGVDDGYTF. The CDR3 nucleotides read TGTGCCAGCAGCGTAACAGGGGTTGACGATGGCTACACCTTC. The V gene is TRBV9, the J gene TRBJ1-2, with 7 bases identical to TRBD1. The CDR3 is made up of 14 amino acids. Trimming cost V 1 base and J 6 bases; bases outside gene matches: 6. Germline V gene sequence: CDR1 SGDLS, CDR2 YYNGEE.

The chain links TRBV19 to TRBJ2-7, with 8 positions matching TRBD1. CDR3 length: 15 amino acids. V lost 5 bases and J lost 2; bases outside the gene matches: 8. In germline, CDR1 is LNHDA, CDR2 SQIVND (reference sequence). The CDR3 DNA is TGTGCCAGTAGTTCCGGGACAGGTGGTCCCTACGAGCAGTACTTC. Translation gives CASSSGTGGPYEQYF.